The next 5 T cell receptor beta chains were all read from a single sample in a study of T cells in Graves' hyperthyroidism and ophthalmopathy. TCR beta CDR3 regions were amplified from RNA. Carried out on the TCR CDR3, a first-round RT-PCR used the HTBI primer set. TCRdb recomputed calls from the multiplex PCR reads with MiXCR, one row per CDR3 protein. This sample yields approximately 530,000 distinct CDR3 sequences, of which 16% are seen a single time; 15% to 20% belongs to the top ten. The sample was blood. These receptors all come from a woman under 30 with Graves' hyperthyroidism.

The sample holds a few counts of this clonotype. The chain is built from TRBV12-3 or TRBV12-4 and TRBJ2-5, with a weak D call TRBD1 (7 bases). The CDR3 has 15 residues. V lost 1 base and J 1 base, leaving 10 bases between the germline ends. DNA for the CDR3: TGTGCCAGCAGTTTAGTCCAGGGGGGCCAAGAGACCCAGTACTTC. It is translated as CASSLVQGGQETQYF.

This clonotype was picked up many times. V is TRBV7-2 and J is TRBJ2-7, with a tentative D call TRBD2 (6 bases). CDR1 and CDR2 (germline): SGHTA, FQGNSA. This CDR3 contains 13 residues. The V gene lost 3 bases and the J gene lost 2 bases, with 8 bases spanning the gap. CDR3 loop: CASSFQRAYEQYF. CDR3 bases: TGTGCCAGCAGCTTTCAGCGGGCCTACGAGCAGTACTTC.

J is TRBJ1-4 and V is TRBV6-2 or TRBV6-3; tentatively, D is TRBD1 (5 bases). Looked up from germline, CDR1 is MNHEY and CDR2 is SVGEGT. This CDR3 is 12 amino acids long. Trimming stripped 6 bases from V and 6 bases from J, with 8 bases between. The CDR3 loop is CASRGVHEKLFF. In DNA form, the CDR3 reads TGTGCCAGCAGAGGGGTCCATGAAAAACTGTTTTTT.

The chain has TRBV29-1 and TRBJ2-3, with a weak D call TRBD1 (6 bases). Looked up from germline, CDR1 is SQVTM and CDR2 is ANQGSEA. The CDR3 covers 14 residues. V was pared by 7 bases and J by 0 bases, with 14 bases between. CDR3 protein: CSGRQVVSTDTQYF. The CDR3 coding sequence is TGCAGCGGCCGACAGGTTGTTAGCACAGATACGCAGTATTTT.

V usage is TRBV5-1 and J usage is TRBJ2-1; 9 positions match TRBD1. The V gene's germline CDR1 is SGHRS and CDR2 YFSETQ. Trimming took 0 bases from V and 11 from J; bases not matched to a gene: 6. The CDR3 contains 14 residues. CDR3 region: CASSLVRDRVKQFF. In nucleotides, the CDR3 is TGCGCCAGCAGCTTGGTACGGGACAGGGTAAAGCAGTTCTTC. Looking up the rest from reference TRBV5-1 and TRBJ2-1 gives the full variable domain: KAGVTQTPRYLIKTRGQQVTLSCSPISGHRSVSWYQQTPGQGLQFLFEYFSETQRNKGNFPGRFSGRQFSNSRSEMNVSTLELGDSALYLCASSLVRDRVKQFFGPGTRLTVL.